This TCR beta chain was retrieved from a study of blood T cells in healthy people across ages. The CDR3 has 13 amino acids. The germline V and J ends were trimmed by 6 bases and 2 bases, with 12 bases remaining between them. Looked up from germline, CDR1 is DFQATT and CDR2 is SNEGSKA (reference sequence). As regards this clonotype: Its antigen is undetermined.

A second PCR, run for roughly 7 to 11 cycles, used a sample-barcoded 5' primer plus a J-beta primer mix. TCRdb processed the 5' RACE reads anew with MiXCR; each CDR3 protein has one entry. This table holds over a million distinct CDR3 sequences, approximately 40% found once. The authors drew roughly 9.8 milliliters of peripheral blood from each donor. Isolating PBMCs gave at least 6 million of these cells per sample. At least 6 micrograms of total RNA were extracted per sample. Study observations and caveats: When set beside aged donors, long-lived donors presented more naive CD4+ cells and higher diversity.

The chain recombines TRBV20-1 with TRBJ2-3; D may be TRBD1 (6 bases). The origin of this receptor is a woman aged 18-35 years in good health. Sequenced sample: blood. CDR3 nucleotides: TGCAGTGCCGGACAGTTCGACACAGATACGCAGTATTTT. Protein sequence: CSAGQFDTDTQYF.